The 12 T cell receptor beta chains below were found in one sample sequenced in a study of PD-1 blockade in mismatch repair-deficient tumors. TCRdb's table, derived via immunoSEQ multiplex PCR, lists solely in-frame clones and lacks some. The table lists around 23,000 clones, about 83% of them singletons, with around 21% in the top ten. Sequencing used peripheral blood, obtained 12 weeks after starting pembrolizumab. The receptors shown here come from an adult with mismatch repair-deficient cancer.

The chain is built from TRBV6-1 and TRBJ2-7; D uncertain. The CDR3 has 15 amino acids. Germline V gene lookup returns CDR1 MNHNS and CDR2 SASEGT. V dropped 1 base and J dropped 1 base, with 11 bases sitting between them. The CDR3: CASSEGDSRSYEQYF. The CDR3 DNA follows: TGTGCCAGCAGTGAAGGGGATTCCAGGTCCTACGAGCAGTACTTC.

This chain links TRBV4-3 with TRBJ2-6; perhaps TRBD2 as D (5 bases). This CDR3 is 16 amino acids long. From germline, CDR1 is LGHNA and CDR2 YSLEER. V was trimmed by 4 bases and J by 2 bases, leaving 12 bases between them. The CDR3 DNA reads TGCGCCAGCAGCCGGGAACGGGGTACTGGGGCCAACGTCCTGACTTTC. It yields the protein CASSRERGTGANVLTF.

This chain connects TRBV27 to TRBJ2-7; no reliable D call. The V gene lost 2 bases and the J gene lost 11 bases, with 10 bases spanning the gap. CDR1 MNHEY and CDR2 SMNVEV come from the germline V gene (reference sequence). This CDR3 region has 11 residues. The CDR3 region has the DNA TGTGCCAGCAGTTTAGGTCCAGAGGAGTACTTC. Translating gives CASSLGPEEYF.

CDR3 region: CASSEHPGQGANEQFF. DNA for the CDR3: TGTGCCAGCAGTGAACACCCGGGACAGGGGGCTAATGAGCAGTTCTTC. The chain has TRBV6-4 and TRBJ2-1; 12 bases line up with TRBD1. CDR1 and CDR2 (germline): MRHNA, SNTAGT. This CDR3 region has 16 residues. Losses at the gene ends were 3 bases for V and 7 bases for J; bases not matched to a gene: 7.

The chain links TRBV5-1 to TRBJ2-3, with D unresolved. The V and J ends lost 1 base and 2 bases respectively, with 20 bases between them. This CDR3 contains 18 residues. Germline V gene lookup returns CDR1 SGHRS and CDR2 YFSETQ. CDR3 in amino acids: CASSLILLSRSNTDTQYF. For the CDR3, the DNA is TGCGCCAGCAGCTTGATTCTTCTCTCGCGGTCGAACACAGATACGCAGTATTTT.

A word on this clone: The sample carries other DNA sequences with the same CDR3. The V call is TRBV7-2, the J call TRBJ2-4, with D unclear. This CDR3 region has 13 residues. Trimming took off 1 base at V and 5 bases at J, with 6 bases between the two ends. Per the germline V gene, CDR1 is SGHTA and CDR2 is FQGNSA. The CDR3 sequence: CASSLGSQNIQYF. The CDR3 DNA reads TGTGCCAGCAGCTTAGGAAGCCAAAACATTCAGTACTTC.

This clone is a singleton in its sample. This chain connects TRBV7-9 to TRBJ1-2; TRBD1 matches 7 bases. The CDR3 consists of 15 residues. V shed 1 base and J 5 bases; nucleotides not matched to a gene: 7. Germline V gene data show CDR1 as SEHNR and CDR2 as FQNEAQ (reference sequence). CDR3 in amino acids: CASSLVQGHLYGYTF. The CDR3 DNA is TGTGCCAGCAGCTTAGTACAGGGGCACCTTTATGGCTACACCTTC. Full variable domain (outside the CDR3, taken from reference TRBV7-9 and TRBJ1-2): DTGVSQNPRHKITKRGQNVTFRCDPISEHNRLYWYRQTLGQGPEFLTYFQNEAQLEKSRLLSDRFSAERPKGSFSTLEIQRTEQGDSAMYLCASSLVQGHLYGYTFGSGTRLTVV.

The genes are TRBV5-1 and TRBJ2-1, with 15 bases matching TRBD2. CDR1 and CDR2 from the germline V gene are SGHRS and YFSETQ. The CDR3 consists of 20 residues. V shed 1 base and J 2 bases; nucleotides not matched to a gene: 10. Here the CDR3 reads CASSLIGLAGGPGTYNEQFF. The CDR3 DNA follows: TGCGCCAGCAGCTTGATCGGACTAGCGGGAGGGCCGGGCACCTACAATGAGCAGTTCTTC.

The sample holds a few counts of this clone. The rearrangement uses TRBV6-5 and TRBJ2-7, with TRBD2 matching 11 bases. V was pared by 1 base and J by 4 bases, with 3 bases of the junction left unmatched. Germline CDR1 is MNHEY and CDR2 is SVGAGI. The CDR3 runs to 15 residues. Written as DNA, the CDR3 is TGTGCCAGCAGTTACTTAGCGGGAGGGAGGTACGAGCAGTACTTC. Translated: CASSYLAGGRYEQYF.

J is TRBJ2-7 and V is TRBV6-5; the match to TRBD1 covers 8 bases. The V gene end was trimmed by 3 bases and the J gene end by 8 bases; junction bases not matched to a gene: 6. Germline-derived CDR1 and CDR2 are MNHEY and SVGAGI. The CDR3 has 13 residues. CDR3: CASSYSWTGQQYF. The CDR3, as DNA: TGTGCCAGCAGTTATTCTTGGACAGGGCAGCAGTACTTC.

This rearrangement joins TRBV6-5 to TRBJ2-6; no firm D call. V lost 6 bases and J 3 bases, leaving 9 bases between the germline ends. The germline V gene encodes CDR1 MNHEY and CDR2 SVGAGI. The CDR3 sequence is 14 residues long. CDR3 nucleotides: TGTGCCAGCAGCCTTGAGGTTGGGGCCAACGTCCTGACTTTC. This encodes CASSLEVGANVLTF.

This clone has just a few counts. The chain employs TRBV5-1 and TRBJ1-2, with a tentative D call TRBD1 (6 bases). The CDR3 spans 15 residues. The germline V gene encodes CDR1 SGHRS and CDR2 YFSETQ. Trimming removed 4 bases from V and 5 bases from J, with 18 bases in between. The CDR3 coding sequence is TGCGCCAGCAGCCGGGGACATACCAACCCTTATGGCTACACCTTC. Translating it yields CASSRGHTNPYGYTF.